What follows is one T cell receptor (beta chain) and its context. The entry originates in a study of blood T cell repertoires in COVID-19. The CDR3 spans 16 residues. V gave up 0 bases and J gave up 10 bases, with 19 bases separating them. Germline V lookup: CDR1 MNHEY, CDR2 SVGEGT. Profiling relied on immunoSEQ multiplex PCR, and the TCRdb table lists in-frame clones only, not all of them. Of about 140,000 clones in the sample, roughly 90% are singletons; the top ten hold more than 2.5%. The V call is TRBV6-2 or TRBV6-3, the J call TRBJ2-1, with a possible D match to TRBD1 (5 bases). Sequenced input: peripheral blood. This receptor was obtained from a human donor with COVID-19, enrolled during active disease. The donor label of this sample is uncertain. DNA for the CDR3: TGTGCCAGCAGTTACTCGACCCCGCGTCAGGGCCACGAGCAGTTCTTC. The encoded protein is CASSYSTPRQGHEQFF.